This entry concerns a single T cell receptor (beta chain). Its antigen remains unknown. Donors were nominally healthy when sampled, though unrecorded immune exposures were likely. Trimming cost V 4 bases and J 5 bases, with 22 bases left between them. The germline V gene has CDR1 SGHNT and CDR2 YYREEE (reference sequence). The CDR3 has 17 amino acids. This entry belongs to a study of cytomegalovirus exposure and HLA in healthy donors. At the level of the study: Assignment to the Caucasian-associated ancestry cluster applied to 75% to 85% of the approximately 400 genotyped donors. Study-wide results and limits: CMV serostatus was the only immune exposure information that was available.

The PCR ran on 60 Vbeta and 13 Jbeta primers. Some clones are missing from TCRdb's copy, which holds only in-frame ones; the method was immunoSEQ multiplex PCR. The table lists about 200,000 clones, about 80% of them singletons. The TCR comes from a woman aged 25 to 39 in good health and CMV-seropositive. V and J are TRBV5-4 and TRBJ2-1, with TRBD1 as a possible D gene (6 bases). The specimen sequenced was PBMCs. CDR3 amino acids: CASSPPTGLGRDNEQFF. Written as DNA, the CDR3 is TGTGCCAGCAGCCCGCCGACAGGCCTAGGGCGGGACAATGAGCAGTTCTTC.